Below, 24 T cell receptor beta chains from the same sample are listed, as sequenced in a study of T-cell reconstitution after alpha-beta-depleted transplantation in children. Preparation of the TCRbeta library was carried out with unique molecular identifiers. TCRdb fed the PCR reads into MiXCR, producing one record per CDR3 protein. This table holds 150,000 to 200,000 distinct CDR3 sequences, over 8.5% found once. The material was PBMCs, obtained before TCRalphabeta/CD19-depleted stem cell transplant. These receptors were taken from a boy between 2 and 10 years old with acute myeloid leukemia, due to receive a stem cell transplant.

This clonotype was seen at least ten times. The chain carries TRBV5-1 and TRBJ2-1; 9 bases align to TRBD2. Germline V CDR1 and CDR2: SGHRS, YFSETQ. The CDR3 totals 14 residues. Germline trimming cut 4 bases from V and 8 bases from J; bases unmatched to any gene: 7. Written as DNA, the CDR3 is TGCGCCAGCAGCCAGGGACTAGCTCTCGATGAGCAGTTCTTC. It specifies CASSQGLALDEQFF.

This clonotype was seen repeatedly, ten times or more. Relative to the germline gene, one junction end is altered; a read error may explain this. This chain's CDR3 is CAGEGGQATDTQYF. In nucleotides, the CDR3 is TGTGCCGGAGAGGGTGGACAGGCCACAGATACTCAGTATTTT. The chain joins TRBV2 to TRBJ2-3, with 7 nucleotides matching TRBD1. The CDR3 runs 14 residues. Germline V gene lookup returns CDR1 SNHLY and CDR2 FYNNEI.

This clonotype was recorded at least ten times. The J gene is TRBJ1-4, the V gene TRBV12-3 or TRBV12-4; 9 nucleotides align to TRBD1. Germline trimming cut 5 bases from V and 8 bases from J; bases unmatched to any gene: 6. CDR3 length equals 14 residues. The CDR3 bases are TGTGCCAGCAGTCCGGGACAGGGACAGGAAAAACTGTTTTTT. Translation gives CASSPGQGQEKLFF.

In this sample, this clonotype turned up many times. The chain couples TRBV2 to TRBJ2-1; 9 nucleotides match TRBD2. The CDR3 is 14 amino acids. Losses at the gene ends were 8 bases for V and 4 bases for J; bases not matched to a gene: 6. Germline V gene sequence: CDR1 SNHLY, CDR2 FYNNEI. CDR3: CASVLAGVYNEQFF. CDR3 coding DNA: TGTGCCAGCGTTTTAGCGGGAGTATACAATGAGCAGTTCTTC.

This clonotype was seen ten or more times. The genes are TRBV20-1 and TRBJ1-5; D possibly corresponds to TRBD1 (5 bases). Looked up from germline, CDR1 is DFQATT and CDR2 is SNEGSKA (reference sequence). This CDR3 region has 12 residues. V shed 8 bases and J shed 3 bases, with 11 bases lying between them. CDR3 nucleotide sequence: TGCAGTCCCCGACAGCCCAATCAGCCCCAGCATTTT. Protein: CSPRQPNQPQHF.

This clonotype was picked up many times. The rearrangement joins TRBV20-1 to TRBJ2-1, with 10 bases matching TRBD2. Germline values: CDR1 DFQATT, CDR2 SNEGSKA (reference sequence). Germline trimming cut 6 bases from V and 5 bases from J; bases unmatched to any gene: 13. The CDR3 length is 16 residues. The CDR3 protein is CSASPLAGGLDNEQFF. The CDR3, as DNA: TGCAGTGCCAGTCCCTTAGCGGGAGGATTGGACAATGAGCAGTTCTTC.

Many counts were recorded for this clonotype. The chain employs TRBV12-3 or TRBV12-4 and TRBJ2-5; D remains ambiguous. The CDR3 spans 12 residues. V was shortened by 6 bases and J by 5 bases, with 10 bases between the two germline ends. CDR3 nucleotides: TGTGCCAGCAGGGACGTGACGGAGACCCAGTACTTC. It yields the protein CASRDVTETQYF.

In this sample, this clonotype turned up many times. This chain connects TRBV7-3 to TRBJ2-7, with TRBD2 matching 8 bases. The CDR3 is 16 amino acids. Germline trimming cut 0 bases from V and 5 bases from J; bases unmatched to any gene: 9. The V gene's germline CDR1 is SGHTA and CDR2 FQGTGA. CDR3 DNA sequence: TGTGCCAGCAGCTTAACCAGTGCTAGCGGGTTCGACGAGCAGTACTTC. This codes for CASSLTSASGFDEQYF.

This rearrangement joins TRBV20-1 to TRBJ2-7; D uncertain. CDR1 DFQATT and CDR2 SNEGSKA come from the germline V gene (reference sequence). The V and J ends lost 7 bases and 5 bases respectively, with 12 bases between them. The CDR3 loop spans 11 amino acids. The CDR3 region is CSERLRNEQYF. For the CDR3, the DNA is TGCAGTGAAAGACTCCGGAACGAGCAGTACTTC.

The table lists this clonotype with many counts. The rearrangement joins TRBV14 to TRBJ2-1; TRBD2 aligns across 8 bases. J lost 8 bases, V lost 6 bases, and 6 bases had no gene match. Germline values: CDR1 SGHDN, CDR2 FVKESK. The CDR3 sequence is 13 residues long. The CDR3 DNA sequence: TGTGCCAGCAGAGGGACTAGAGGCTATGAGCAGTTCTTC. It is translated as CASRGTRGYEQFF.

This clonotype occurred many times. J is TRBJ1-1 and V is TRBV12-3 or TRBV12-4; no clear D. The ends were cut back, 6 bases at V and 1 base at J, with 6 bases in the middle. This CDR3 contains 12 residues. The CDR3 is CASSQSNTEAFF. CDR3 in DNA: TGTGCCAGCAGCCAATCGAACACTGAAGCTTTCTTT.

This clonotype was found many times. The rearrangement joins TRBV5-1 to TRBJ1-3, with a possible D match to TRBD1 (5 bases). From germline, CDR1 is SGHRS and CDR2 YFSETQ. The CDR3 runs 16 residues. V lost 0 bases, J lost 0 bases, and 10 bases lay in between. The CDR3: CASSLEGTLSGNTIYF. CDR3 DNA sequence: TGCGCCAGCAGCTTGGAGGGGACTCTCTCTGGAAACACCATATATTTT.

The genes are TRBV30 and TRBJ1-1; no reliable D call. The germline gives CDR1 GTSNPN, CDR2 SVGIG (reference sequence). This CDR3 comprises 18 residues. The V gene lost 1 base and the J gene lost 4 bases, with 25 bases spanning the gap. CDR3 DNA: TGTGCCTGGAGTGCCGACCAATGGACCGATCTTGATTTCACTGAAGCTTTCTTT. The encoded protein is CAWSADQWTDLDFTEAFF.

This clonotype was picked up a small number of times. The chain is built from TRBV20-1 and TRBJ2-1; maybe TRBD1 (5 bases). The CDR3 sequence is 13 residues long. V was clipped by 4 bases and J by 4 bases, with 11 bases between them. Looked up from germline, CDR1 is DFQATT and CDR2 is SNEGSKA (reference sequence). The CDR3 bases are TGCAGTGCTAACCCGACAGAGTACAATGAGCAGTTCTTC. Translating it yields CSANPTEYNEQFF.

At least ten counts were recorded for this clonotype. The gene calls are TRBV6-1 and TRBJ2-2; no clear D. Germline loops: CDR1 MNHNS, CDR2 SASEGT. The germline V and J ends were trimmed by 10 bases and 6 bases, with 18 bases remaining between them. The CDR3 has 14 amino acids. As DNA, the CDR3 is TGTGCCACTGAGACCGGGTTAAGACCCGGGGAGCTGTTTTTT. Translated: CATETGLRPGELFF.

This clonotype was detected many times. CDR3 residues: CASSLARAHNTGELFF. Written as DNA, the CDR3 is TGCGCCAGCAGCTTGGCCAGAGCGCATAACACCGGGGAGCTGTTTTTT. V usage is TRBV5-1 and J usage is TRBJ2-2; D gene ambiguous. This CDR3 is built from 16 residues. From germline, CDR1 is SGHRS and CDR2 YFSETQ. Trimming cost V 0 bases and J 2 bases, with 11 bases left between them.

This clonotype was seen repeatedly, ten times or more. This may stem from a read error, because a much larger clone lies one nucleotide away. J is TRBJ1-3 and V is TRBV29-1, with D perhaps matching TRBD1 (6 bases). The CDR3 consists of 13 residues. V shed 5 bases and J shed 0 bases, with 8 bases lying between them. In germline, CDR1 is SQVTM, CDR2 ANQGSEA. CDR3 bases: TGCAGCGTTTGGGGGCACTCTGGAAACACCATATATTTT. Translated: CSVWGHSGNTIYF.

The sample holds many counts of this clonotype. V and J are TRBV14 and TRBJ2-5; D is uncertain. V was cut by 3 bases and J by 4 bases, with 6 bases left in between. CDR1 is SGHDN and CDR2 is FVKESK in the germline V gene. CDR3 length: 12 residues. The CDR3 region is CASSQVRETQYF. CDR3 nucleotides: TGTGCCAGCAGCCAGGTTCGAGAGACCCAGTACTTC.

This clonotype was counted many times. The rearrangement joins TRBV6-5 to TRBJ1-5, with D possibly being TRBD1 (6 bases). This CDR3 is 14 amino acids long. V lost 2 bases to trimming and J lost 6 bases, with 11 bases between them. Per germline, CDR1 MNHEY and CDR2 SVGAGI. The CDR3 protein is CASSYTGGGQPQHF. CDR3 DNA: TGTGCCAGCAGTTACACGGGGGGCGGTCAGCCCCAGCATTTT.

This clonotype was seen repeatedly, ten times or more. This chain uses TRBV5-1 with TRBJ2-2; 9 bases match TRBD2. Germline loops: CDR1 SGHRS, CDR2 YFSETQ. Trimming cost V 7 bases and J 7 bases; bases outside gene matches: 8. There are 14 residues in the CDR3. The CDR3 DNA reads TGCGCCAGCTTAGCGGGAGACTCAAGCGGGGAGCTGTTTTTT. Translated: CASLAGDSSGELFF.

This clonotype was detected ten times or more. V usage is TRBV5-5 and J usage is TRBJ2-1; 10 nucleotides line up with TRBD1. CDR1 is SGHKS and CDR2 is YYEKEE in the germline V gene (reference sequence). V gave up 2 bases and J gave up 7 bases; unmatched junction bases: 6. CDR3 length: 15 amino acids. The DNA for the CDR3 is TGTGCCAGCAGCTTTGGACAGGGGGTTTCGAATGAGCAGTTCTTC. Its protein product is CASSFGQGVSNEQFF. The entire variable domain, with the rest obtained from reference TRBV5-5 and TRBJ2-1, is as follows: DAGVTQSPTHLIKTRGQQVTLRCSPISGHKSVSWYQQVLGQGPQFIFQYYEKEERGRGNFPDRFSARQFPNYSSELNVNALLLGDSALYLCASSFGQGVSNEQFFGPGTRLTVL.

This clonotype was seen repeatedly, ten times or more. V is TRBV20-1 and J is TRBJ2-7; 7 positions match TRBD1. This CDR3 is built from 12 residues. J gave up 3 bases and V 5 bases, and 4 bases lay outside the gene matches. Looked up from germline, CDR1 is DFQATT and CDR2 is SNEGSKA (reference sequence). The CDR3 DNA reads TGCAGTGCTGGACAGGCAGACTACGAGCAGTACTTC. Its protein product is CSAGQADYEQYF.

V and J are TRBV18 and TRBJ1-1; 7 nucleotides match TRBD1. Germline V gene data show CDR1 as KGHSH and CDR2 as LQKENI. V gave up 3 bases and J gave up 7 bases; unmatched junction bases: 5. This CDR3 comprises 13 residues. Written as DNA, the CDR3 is TGTGCCAGCTCACCTAACCGGGACAGTGAAGCTTTCTTT. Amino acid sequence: CASSPNRDSEAFF.

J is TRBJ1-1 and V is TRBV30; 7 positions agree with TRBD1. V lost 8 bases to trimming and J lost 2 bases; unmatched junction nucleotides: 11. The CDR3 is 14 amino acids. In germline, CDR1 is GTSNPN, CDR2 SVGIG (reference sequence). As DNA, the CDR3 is TGTGCCCGAGGCGGGGACAGATTCAACACTGAAGCTTTCTTT. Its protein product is CARGGDRFNTEAFF.